The 15 T cell receptor beta chains listed next were all sequenced from one sample in a study of control samples from healthy donors and cancer patients. Clones were sequenced by immunoSEQ multiplex PCR, and TCRdb holds only the in-frame ones, with some missing. This table holds around 170,000 clones, approximately 92% found once. The sequencing sample was made of blood. These receptors were taken from a man younger than 40 in good health.

The chain has TRBV4-1 and TRBJ2-7; D could derive from TRBD1 or TRBD2 (7 bases each). The germline V and J ends were trimmed by 1 base and 3 bases, with 13 bases remaining between them. CDR1 is MGHRA and CDR2 is YSYEKL in the germline V gene. This CDR3 contains 15 residues. Written as DNA, the CDR3 is TGCGCCAGCAGCCAAGGGGAGGGACAGATCTACGAGCAGTACTTC. This codes for CASSQGEGQIYEQYF.

The chain couples TRBV6-6 to TRBJ2-7, with a possible D match to TRBD2 (6 bases). The CDR3 is made up of 15 amino acids. Trimming shortened V by 0 bases and J by 2 bases, and 11 bases separated the two germline ends. Per the germline V gene, CDR1 is MNHNY and CDR2 is SVGAGI (reference sequence). CDR3 in amino acids: CASSYSPSATYEQYF. The DNA of the CDR3 is TGTGCCAGCAGTTACTCGCCTAGCGCAACCTACGAGCAGTACTTC.

CDR3 coding DNA: TGTGCCTGGAGTGTACGTGGTGGGGGTGAGCAGTTCTTC. Translation: CAWSVRGGGEQFF. This chain joins TRBV30 and TRBJ2-1; D may correspond to TRBD1 or TRBD2 (5 bases each). CDR3 length equals 13 residues. CDR1 GTSNPN and CDR2 SVGIG come from the germline V gene (reference sequence). Trimming took off 0 bases at V and 9 bases at J, with 12 bases between the two ends. Filled out from reference TRBV30 and TRBJ2-1, the complete variable domain reads SQTIHQWPATLVQPVGSPLSLECTVEGTSNPNLYWYRQAAGRGLQLLFYSVGIGQISSEVPQNLSASRPQDRQFILSSKKLLLSDSGFYLCAWSVRGGGEQFFGPGTRLTVL.

V gene TRBV7-6 combines with J gene TRBJ2-2; no clear D gene. Per the germline V gene, CDR1 is SGHVS and CDR2 is FNYEAQ. This CDR3 is 16 amino acids long. Trimming pared 2 bases from V and 1 base from J, leaving 11 bases between. The CDR3: CASSLPRGENTGELFF. CDR3 sequence (DNA): TGTGCCAGCAGCTTACCCCGCGGAGAGAACACCGGGGAGCTGTTTTTT. The whole variable domain, filled in from reference TRBV7-6 and TRBJ2-2, reads GAGVSQSPRYKVTKRGQDVALRCDPISGHVSLYWYRQALGQGPEFLTYFNYEAQQDKSGLPNDRFSAERPEGSISTLTIQRTEQRDSAMYRCASSLPRGENTGELFFGEGSRLTVL.

This chain uses TRBV5-1 with TRBJ2-7; no clear D gene. The V gene lost 1 base and the J gene lost 2 bases, with 7 bases spanning the gap. The germline CDR1 and CDR2 sequences are SGHRS and YFSETQ. The CDR3 extends over 13 amino acids. CDR3 DNA: TGCGCCAGCAGCTTGAAGACGGCCTACGAGCAGTACTTC. Protein product: CASSLKTAYEQYF.

J is TRBJ2-1 and V is TRBV7-3; 9 positions match TRBD2. CDR1 and CDR2 (germline): SGHTA, FQGTGA. This CDR3 has 13 amino acids. Unmatched junction bases numbered 1, after V lost 4 bases and J lost 6 bases. CDR3 coding DNA: TGTGCCAGCAGCTATAGCGGGAGCAATGAGCAGTTCTTC. Its translation is CASSYSGSNEQFF.

The chain couples TRBV10-3 to TRBJ2-2, with D unclear. The germline gives CDR1 ENHRY, CDR2 SYGVKD. Trimming took 2 bases from V and 3 from J, leaving 10 bases between them. The CDR3 spans 15 residues. The CDR3 DNA reads TGTGCCATCAGTGAGCCCGGACGGGACACCGGGGAGCTGTTTTTT. Encoded protein: CAISEPGRDTGELFF.

CDR3 bases: TGCGCCAGCACTAGAGGACTAGCCTCAAGTACAGATACGCAGTATTTT. It is translated as CASTRGLASSTDTQYF. The J gene is TRBJ2-3, the V gene TRBV5-1, with 8 bases matching TRBD2. With 6 bases clipped from V and 3 bases from J, the junction kept 12 bases outside the gene matches. The germline V gene has CDR1 SGHRS and CDR2 YFSETQ. The CDR3 length is 16 residues.

DNA of the CDR3: TGTGCCAGCAGCGTCCGGCCGGCCGGGGAGCTGTTTTTT. Amino acid sequence: CASSVRPAGELFF. The chain is built from TRBV7-2 and TRBJ2-2; unclear D gene. CDR1 and CDR2 from the germline V gene are SGHTA and FQGNSA. The CDR3 has 13 amino acids. V dropped 5 bases and J dropped 6 bases, with 10 bases sitting between them.

This chain connects TRBV27 to TRBJ1-6; 7 bases match TRBD1. The CDR3 loop spans 15 amino acids. Unmatched junction bases numbered 8, after V lost 2 bases and J lost 10 bases. Per the germline V gene, CDR1 is MNHEY and CDR2 is SMNVEV (reference sequence). Here the CDR3 DNA reads TGTGCCAGCAGTTTAGGTATAGGGGGCGAATCACCCCTCCACTTT. Translation: CASSLGIGGESPLHF.

The gene calls are TRBV7-2 and TRBJ1-5; tentative D call: TRBD1 (5 bases). Trimming stripped 5 bases from V and 7 bases from J, with 12 bases between. Per germline, CDR1 SGHTA and CDR2 FQGNSA. The CDR3 covers 13 residues. Here the CDR3 reads CASSPGGWQPQHF. CDR3 DNA: TGTGCCAGCAGCCCGGGGGGTTGGCAGCCCCAGCATTTT. The variable domain in full, with the rest retrieved from reference TRBV7-2 and TRBJ1-5, is GAGVSQSPSNKVTEKGKDVELRCDPISGHTALYWYRQSLGQGLEFLIYFQGNSAPDKSGLPSDRFSAERTGGSVSTLTIQRTQQEDSAVYLCASSPGGWQPQHFGDGTRLSIL.

Only one count was recorded for this clone. The chain couples TRBV28 to TRBJ2-7; 8 nucleotides match TRBD1. The germline V gene encodes CDR1 MDHEN and CDR2 SYDVKM. The V and J ends lost 7 bases and 1 base, in that order; junction bases with no gene match: 9. This CDR3 comprises 15 residues. The CDR3 bases are TGTGCCAGCATCACCTCCGGGACAGGTTCCTACGAGCAGTACTTC. It specifies CASITSGTGSYEQYF.

The chain uses TRBV3-1 (or the pseudogene TRBV3-2) and TRBJ1-4; maybe TRBD1 (5 bases). CDR1 LGHDT and CDR2 YNNKEL come from the germline V gene (reference sequence). The V gene lost 3 bases and the J gene lost 5 bases, with 10 bases spanning the gap. This CDR3 has 14 residues. CDR3 amino acids: CASSHRAANEKLFF. In DNA, the CDR3 is TGTGCCAGCAGCCACAGGGCGGCCAATGAAAAACTGTTTTTT.

The chain couples TRBV3-1 (or the pseudogene TRBV3-2) to TRBJ2-1, with 9 bases identical to TRBD2. CDR1 and CDR2 from the germline V gene are LGHDT and YNNKEL (reference sequence). The CDR3 loop spans 16 amino acids. The V and J ends lost 1 base and 8 bases, in that order; junction bases with no gene match: 9. CDR3 sequence: CASSQAVAGGPDEQFF. Here the CDR3 DNA reads TGTGCCAGCAGCCAAGCTGTTGCGGGAGGGCCGGATGAGCAGTTCTTC.

This chain links TRBV5-1 with TRBJ2-5, with 7 bases lining up with TRBD2. After removal of 4 bases from V and 2 bases from J, the junction contained 5 bases not matched to a gene. Per germline, CDR1 SGHRS and CDR2 YFSETQ. The CDR3 spans 14 residues. CDR3: CASSPGTTQETQYF. CDR3 coding DNA: TGCGCCAGCAGCCCAGGGACTACGCAAGAGACCCAGTACTTC.